This entry features one T cell receptor beta chain sequence. The antigen remains unidentified. This record comes from a study of molecular identifiers for immune sequencing clone quantification. General observations from the study: It was shown that clones above 20 RNA copies held over 99% of effector molecules, but under 1% in naive cells. The sizes of highly expanded clones could be underestimated when identical TCR molecules share a barcode.

With RNA at 10%, 30% or 50%, naive CD8 libraries came from approximately 22,000 to 940,000 sorted cells. TCRdb reanalysed the PCR reads using MiXCR and keeps one entry per CDR3 protein. Seen here are a few hundred thousand distinct CDR3 sequences, 24% observed once, and the top ten hold about 0.74%. V dropped 6 bases and J dropped 4; count of bases not matched to a gene: 13. Germline V gene lookup returns CDR1 SGHAT and CDR2 FQNNGV. The CDR3 has 16 residues. The sequencing input was naive CD8+ T cells from blood, with Jurkat cell RNA spiked in. Subset noted: FACS-sorted CD8+CD4-CCR7+CD45RA+ naive T cells. This chain connects TRBV11-2 to TRBJ1-2, with 8 nucleotides matching TRBD1. The TCR originated in a human donor in good health. Some libraries in this study had Jurkat cell RNA spiked in. The CDR3, as DNA: TGTGCCAGCAGTCTCCAAACCACAGGGGGAGGCTATGGCTACACCTTC. As protein: CASSLQTTGGGYGYTF. Based on the CDR3 plus reference TRBV11-2 and TRBJ1-2, the full variable domain is EAGVAQSPRYKIIEKRQSVAFWCNPISGHATLYWYQQILGQGPKLLIQFQNNGVVDDSQLPKDRFSAERLKGVDSTLKIQPAKLEDSAVYLCASSLQTTGGGYGYTFGSGTRLTVV.